This T cell receptor beta chain was captured in a study of Ad26.COV2.S vaccination and SARS-CoV-2 variants (dated by TCRdb to the early 2020s). About the full investigation: Vaccine-arm donors came from COV1001, a multicentre, randomized, double-blind, placebo-controlled phase I-IIa trial of Ad26.COV2.S in healthy adults. Ad26.COV2.S was given intramuscularly at 5x10^10 or 1x10^11 viral particles, as a single shot or as two shots 56 days apart. Sequencing of the TCRbeta repertoire served to evaluate the specificity and breadth of SARS-CoV-2-reactive T cell receptors following Ad26.COV2.S vaccination. The TCR-sequenced set comprised about 32 samples: about 19 Ad26.COV2.S vaccine recipients, 5 placebo recipients and 8 SARS-CoV-2 convalescent individuals. Trial participants were randomized into five groups of five, in which low-dose or high-dose Ad26.COV2.S was given once or twice, or placebo was given on both occasions. Investigators did not know the trial group allocation while performing experiments and assessing outcomes. Summary of the overall study and its limitations: The study was not powered to compare responses between vaccine doses or regimens. The authors noted that the TCR breadth and depth analyses may have underestimated total T cell responses. Vaccine and placebo recipients had comparable non-spike TCR breadth, which fits with the vaccine containing only spike. Substantial breadth of spike-specific CD8+ and CD4+ T cell responses was reported after vaccination. Ad26.COV2.S recipients had higher spike-specific TCR breadth than placebo recipients (P = 0.0014).

CDR1 and CDR2 (SEHNR, FQNEAQ) derive from the germline V gene (reference sequence). Spanning cysteine to phenylalanine, the CDR3 consists of 15 amino acids. The sequence is cut down to CDR3 DNA, 45 bases in frame from base 1. V is clipped by 3 bases and J by 2 bases, and the sequence between their germline boundaries is 13 bases long. Of note for this clone: Its antigen specificity is not known. Base qualities were left out, and no much larger clone turns up one base away.

The immunoSEQ Assay was the method used to sequence TCRbeta CDR3 regions. After extraction, genomic DNA underwent amplification by bias-controlled multiplex PCR, followed by high-throughput sequencing. The authors' analysis ran thus. To quantify the absolute abundance of every unique TCRbeta CDR3 region, sequences were collapsed and filtered. T cell fraction was estimated by normalization of TCRbeta template counts to usable DNA, with usable DNA being measured through amplification of reference genes present in all nucleated cells. Repertoire TCRs were annotated as SARS-CoV-2-specific when V gene, CDR3 amino acid sequence and J gene were exactly matched to a known reactive TCR set. The reference SARS-CoV-2 TCR set was derived from MIRA and filtered for enrichment in COVID-19-positive ImmuneCODE repertoires, a step that removed public or cross-reactive TCRs. Using the MIRA antigens, annotated TCRs were further analysed by specific ORF or by position within an ORF. Depth was the summed frequency of annotated unique rearrangements, while breadth was defined as annotated unique rearrangements over total unique productive rearrangements. Two-sided Wilcoxon rank-sum tests were used to compare TCR breadth between groups. TCRdb holds this immuneACCESS table with in-frame rearrangements only. Some clones are missing; in checked studies, unresolved V genes explain under half, and the rest has no known cause. V and J calls and clone size follow that table, whereas D and trimming were derived from the DNA. The sample contains about 350,000 clones, approximately 90% of them found a single time. In total, the top ten clones hold about 6.4% of the sample.

The sample's treatment or condition label, in plain terms: some 20 received Ad26.COV2.S at low or high dose, single or two shots; a few received placebo; per-sample allocation not given. Repertoires of vaccine and placebo recipients were sequenced from samples taken on day 63 after the first injection. Cohort 1b enrolled around 24 adults aged 18-55 years at a single site in Boston, USA, between 29 July and 7 August 2020. As a vaccine, Ad26.COV2.S was a replication-incompetent adenovirus type 26 vector that expressed a prefusion-stabilized SARS-CoV-2 spike protein derived from the original Wuhan strain.

The chain was built from TRBV7-9 and TRBJ2-5, and the D gene may be TRBD1, 6 bases matching. The specimen comprised peripheral blood, sampled in a trial of Ad26.COV2.S vaccine versus placebo. The source is a person between 18 and 60 years old who received the Ad26.COV2.S COVID-19 vaccine or a placebo. The CDR3 has the sequence CASSFNVGGQETQYF. At the DNA level, the sequence is TGTGCCAGCAGCTTCAACGTAGGGGGACAAGAGACCCAGTACTTC.